This TCR beta chain is drawn from a study of blood T cell repertoires in COVID-19. The CDR3 extends over 14 amino acids. Trimming pared 2 bases from V and 7 bases from J, leaving 15 bases between. Germline values: CDR1 MDHEN, CDR2 SYDVKM. Per the original methods: Researchers report that nucleated cell counts were estimated from reference gene primer amplification. The data were produced by immunoSEQ multiplex PCR, yet TCRdb's version contains in-frame clones alone and is incomplete. D and trimming were read from the DNA, whereas the V and J calls and clone size are those reported in that table. This table holds approximately 390,000 clones, approximately 87% found once. In terms of age and location, participants ranged from roughly 18 to 89 years and lived in about 25 US areas.

The receptor was isolated from a woman in her forties or fifties who had recovered from COVID-19. What was sequenced was PBMCs or T cells enriched from blood (not recorded which). The chain links TRBV28 to TRBJ2-7, with D possibly being TRBD1 (6 bases). The CDR3 nucleotides are TGTGCCAGCAGTTTACTACAGGGTCTAGATGAGCAGTACTTC. This translates into CASSLLQGLDEQYF.